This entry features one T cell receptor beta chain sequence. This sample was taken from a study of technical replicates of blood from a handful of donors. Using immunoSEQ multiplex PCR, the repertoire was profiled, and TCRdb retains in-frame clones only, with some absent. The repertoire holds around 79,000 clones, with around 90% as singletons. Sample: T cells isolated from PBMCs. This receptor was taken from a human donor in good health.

The CDR3 reads CASSLGVAGGWQETQYF. CDR3 coding DNA: TGCGCCAGCAGCTTGGGGGTAGCGGGGGGATGGCAAGAGACCCAGTACTTC. J is TRBJ2-5 and V is TRBV5-1, with 10 bases fitting TRBD2. The CDR3 runs to 17 residues. The germline CDR1 and CDR2 sequences are SGHRS and YFSETQ. V dropped 0 bases and J dropped 2; count of bases not matched to a gene: 7.